This TCR beta chain was sequenced for a study of T-cell reconstitution after alpha-beta-depleted transplantation in children. Study outcomes and limitations: It was reported that alpha-beta T cells came from several hundred expanded graft clones (about two months after transplant). At day 60, the high TCRbeta diversity found in some patients originated from recipient T cells and thymic progenitors that had survived. The authors attributed T-cell counts and diversity one year after transplant mostly to newly produced T cells.

With 4 bases removed from V and 3 bases from J, the gap between germline ends came to 12 bases. Germline assignment: CDR1 DFQATT and CDR2 SNEGSKA (reference sequence). This CDR3 has 14 amino acids. Construction of the TCRbeta library involved unique molecular identifiers. TCRdb used MiXCR to reprocess the PCR reads, holding one entry per CDR3 protein. This table holds 250,000 to 300,000 distinct CDR3 sequences, around a tenth found once. In this sample, this clonotype turned up many times. The antigen is not known. The TCR comes from a boy under three years old with acute myeloid leukemia, due to receive a stem cell transplant. This specimen was PBMCs, taken before TCRalphabeta/CD19-depleted stem cell transplant. The V call is TRBV20-1, the J call TRBJ2-2; D may correspond to TRBD1 or TRBD2 (5 bases each). CDR3 sequence (DNA): TGCAGTGCTACGCCGGGACCTTACACCGGGGAGCTGTTTTTT. This sequence encodes CSATPGPYTGELFF.